Reported below is one T cell receptor beta chain. Antigen: not known. One end of the junction is discordant with germline, which a read error may explain. Germline assignment: CDR1 SGDLS and CDR2 YYNGEE. The CDR3 is 14 amino acids. The PCR used 60 Vbeta and 13 Jbeta primers. Sequencing was performed with immunoSEQ multiplex PCR; in TCRdb, only in-frame clones are kept and a portion is missing. The repertoire consists of approximately 89,000 clones, with less than 65% occurring once and the leading ten covering around 5.5%. This record belongs to a study of cytomegalovirus exposure and HLA in healthy donors. Broader study findings: The likely explanation for a cluster of highly shared sequence variants was sequencing artifact.

The chain carries TRBV9 and TRBJ1-2; 9 bases align to TRBD1. This clonotype was obtained from a woman aged 25 to 45 in good health and CMV-seropositive. The sequenced material came from PBMCs. The CDR3: CAGSVQGQGSGYTF. The CDR3 DNA reads as TGTGCCGGCAGCGTACAGGGACAGGGCAGTGGCTACACCTTC. Drawing the rest from reference TRBV9 and TRBJ1-2, the complete variable domain is DSGVTQTPKHLITATGQRVTLRCSPRSGDLSVYWYQQSLDQGLQFLIQYYNGEERAKGNILERFSAQQFPDLHSELNLSSLELGDSALYFCAGSVQGQGSGYTFGSGTRLTVV.